A single sample is the source of the 30 T cell receptor beta chains below, sequenced in a study of control samples from healthy donors and cancer patients. Sequencing was performed with immunoSEQ multiplex PCR; in TCRdb, only in-frame clones are kept and a portion is missing. The table includes about 190,000 clones, about nine tenths detected once. Sequencing was carried out using blood. Receptors originate from a man aged 25-45 years in good health.

The V call is TRBV29-1, the J call TRBJ1-1; D is perhaps TRBD1 (6 bases). The CDR3 extends over 12 amino acids. Germline V lookup: CDR1 SQVTM, CDR2 ANQGSEA. V was shortened by 4 bases and J by 10 bases, with 16 bases between the two germline ends. CDR3 in DNA: TGCAGCGTTGGGGGGCAGGGTCTAAGAGCTTTCTTT. Protein: CSVGGQGLRAFF.

CDR3 amino acids: CASTEGAGGPYEQYF. The CDR3 region has the DNA TGTGCCAGCACCGAGGGGGCGGGGGGGCCCTACGAGCAGTACTTC. V and J are TRBV2 and TRBJ2-7; 9 nucleotides match TRBD2. The CDR3 covers 15 residues. The V and J ends lost 7 bases and 2 bases, in that order; junction bases with no gene match: 9. Germline assignment: CDR1 SNHLY and CDR2 FYNNEI.

The chain recombines TRBV9 with TRBJ1-6; no clear D gene. Trimming pared 3 bases from V and 7 bases from J, leaving 14 bases between. The CDR3 length is 15 residues. The germline V gene encodes CDR1 SGDLS and CDR2 YYNGEE. DNA for the CDR3: TGTGCCAGCAGCGCCACCGGGGTGGGAAATTCACCCCTCCACTTT. As protein: CASSATGVGNSPLHF.

The chain couples TRBV5-1 to TRBJ1-4, with D perhaps TRBD1 (6 bases). Germline V lookup: CDR1 SGHRS, CDR2 YFSETQ. V lost 0 bases, J lost 5 bases, and 11 bases lay in between. This CDR3 spans 15 amino acids. The CDR3, as DNA: TGCGCCAGCAGCTTGGATCGGGGGCCAAATGAAAAACTGTTTTTT. Translated, it gives CASSLDRGPNEKLFF.

This chain joins TRBV18 and TRBJ2-7; 14 nucleotides line up with TRBD2. The CDR3 spans 18 residues. After removal of 3 bases from V and 5 bases from J, the junction contained 12 bases not matched to a gene. Germline V gene data show CDR1 as KGHSH and CDR2 as LQKENI. The CDR3 sequence: CASSPPTSGTSGGHEQYF. Here the CDR3 DNA reads TGTGCCAGCTCACCTCCTACCTCTGGGACTAGCGGGGGTCACGAGCAGTACTTC.

V is TRBV9 and J is TRBJ2-1; 10 bases agree with TRBD1. The V and J ends lost 4 bases and 7 bases, in that order; junction bases with no gene match: 8. CDR3 length: 15 residues. Germline CDR1 SGDLS, CDR2 YYNGEE. CDR3 in amino acids: CASSPRTGGSNEQFF. In DNA form, the CDR3 reads TGTGCCAGCAGCCCCCGGACAGGGGGTTCGAATGAGCAGTTCTTC.

The genes are TRBV6-5 and TRBJ2-2, with 9 bases matching TRBD1. Germline-derived CDR1 and CDR2 are MNHEY and SVGAGI. The CDR3 sequence is 15 residues long. The junction had 7 bases not matched to a gene; V was cut back by 7 bases and J by 4 bases. The CDR3 protein is CASKLLTGGTGELFF. CDR3 nucleotide sequence: TGTGCCAGCAAGCTTCTGACAGGGGGCACCGGGGAGCTGTTTTTT.

The rearrangement links TRBV6-5 to TRBJ1-1; D might be TRBD1 (5 bases). The V and J ends lost 0 bases and 5 bases respectively, with 10 bases between them. Germline V gives CDR1 MNHEY, CDR2 SVGAGI. This CDR3 comprises 14 residues. Here the CDR3 DNA reads TGTGCCAGCAGTTACTCGAGGGGACTGACTGAAGCTTTCTTT. As protein: CASSYSRGLTEAFF.

The chain has TRBV5-6 and TRBJ1-1; 11 bases align to TRBD1. This CDR3 has 11 amino acids. Germline V gives CDR1 SGHDT, CDR2 YYEEEE. J gave up 11 bases and V 7 bases, and 4 bases lay outside the gene matches. CDR3 amino acids: CASGQGAEAFF. For the CDR3, the DNA is TGTGCCAGCGGACAGGGGGCGGAGGCTTTCTTT.

This clone has more than one count but fewer than ten. The gene calls are TRBV4-1 and TRBJ1-5; 7 nucleotides agree with TRBD1. CDR1 and CDR2 from the germline V gene are MGHRA and YSYEKL. The V segment lost 3 bases and the J segment 0 bases; nucleotides outside the gene matches: 2. The CDR3 totals 15 residues. The CDR3 protein is CASSQGQYSNQPQHF. The CDR3 DNA reads TGCGCCAGCAGCCAGGGACAGTATAGCAATCAGCCCCAGCATTTT.

The genes are TRBV4-2 and TRBJ1-5; no firm D call. Germline CDR1 and CDR2: LGHNA and YNFKEQ. V was trimmed by 2 bases and J by 1 base, leaving 12 bases between them. This CDR3 contains 16 residues. The CDR3 DNA reads TGTGCCAGCAGCCAACTCGCAGGCTTCAGCAATCAGCCCCAGCATTTT. As protein: CASSQLAGFSNQPQHF.

This clone was detected only once. V usage is TRBV7-6 and J usage is TRBJ1-1; D perhaps matches TRBD1 (5 bases). The V end was cut by 5 bases, the J end by 0 bases, with 22 bases between. Germline V gene lookup returns CDR1 SGHVS and CDR2 FNYEAQ. This CDR3 has 18 amino acids. For the CDR3, the DNA is TGTGCCAGCAGCCCCTTATCACTCCTCAGGGCCCTGAACACTGAAGCTTTCTTT. This gives the protein CASSPLSLLRALNTEAFF.

The CDR3 bases are TGTGCCAGCAGTTCTGGACTAGTCGGGGAGCTGTTTTTT. Protein product: CASSSGLVGELFF. The chain uses TRBV6-2 or TRBV6-3 and TRBJ2-2; TRBD2 aligns across 7 bases. Germline CDR1 and CDR2: MNHEY and SVGEGT. V gave up 4 bases and J gave up 7 bases; unmatched junction bases: 3. There are 13 residues in the CDR3.

The V gene is TRBV24-1, the J gene TRBJ1-2; D not certain. CDR3 size: 15 residues. CDR1 KGHDR and CDR2 SFDVKD come from the germline V gene. Between the trimmed V and J ends, which lost 3 bases and 3 bases, there was a span of 13 bases. In DNA, the CDR3 is TGTGCCACCAGTGATCAGAAAAAGGGTGACTATGGCTACACCTTC. Translation gives CATSDQKKGDYGYTF.

This clone was observed a handful of times. V gene TRBV9 combines with J gene TRBJ2-1; D remains ambiguous. Germline V gene data show CDR1 as SGDLS and CDR2 as YYNGEE. V was cut by 4 bases and J by 3 bases, with 5 bases left in between. The CDR3 is made up of 12 amino acids. CDR3 DNA: TGTGCCAGCAGCCCTAACTACAATGAGCAGTTCTTC. Its protein is CASSPNYNEQFF. Together with reference TRBV9 and TRBJ2-1, the CDR3 gives the full variable domain: DSGVTQTPKHLITATGQRVTLRCSPRSGDLSVYWYQQSLDQGLQFLIQYYNGEERAKGNILERFSAQQFPDLHSELNLSSLELGDSALYFCASSPNYNEQFFGPGTRLTVL.

The table lists this clone with a count of one. The J gene is TRBJ1-5, the V gene TRBV19, with D maybe TRBD1 (6 bases). Germline V gene data show CDR1 as LNHDA and CDR2 as SQIVND (reference sequence). The CDR3 covers 17 residues. V was trimmed by 4 bases and J by 0 bases, leaving 16 bases between them. The CDR3 bases are TGTGCCAGTAGTACCCCCCCCGGGACAAGTAGCAATCAGCCCCAGCATTTT. Its translation: CASSTPPGTSSNQPQHF.

The V gene is TRBV4-1, the J gene TRBJ2-3; TRBD2 agrees at 12 bases. The V gene's germline CDR1 is MGHRA and CDR2 YSYEKL. The length of the CDR3 is 15 residues. Losses at the gene ends were 1 base for V and 5 bases for J; bases not matched to a gene: 1. This CDR3 reads CASSQGTSGVDTQYF. The CDR3 nucleotides read TGCGCCAGCAGCCAAGGGACTAGCGGGGTAGATACGCAGTATTTT.

The chain recombines TRBV19 with TRBJ2-7, with D tentatively TRBD1 (6 bases). Germline V CDR1 and CDR2: LNHDA, SQIVND (reference sequence). This CDR3 is built from 16 residues. Trimming stripped 1 base from V and 2 bases from J, with 15 bases between. CDR3 in amino acids: CASSIVRRTVAYEQYF. The CDR3 DNA sequence: TGTGCCAGTAGTATAGTTAGGAGGACAGTAGCCTACGAGCAGTACTTC.

The gene calls are TRBV7-9 and TRBJ1-5; the match to TRBD1 covers 8 bases. The length of the CDR3 is 15 residues. Losses at the gene ends were 5 bases for V and 2 bases for J; bases not matched to a gene: 5. Germline CDR1 SEHNR, CDR2 FQNEAQ (reference sequence). CDR3 nucleotides: TGTGCCAGCAGCGCAGGACAGGGCGGCAATCAGCCCCAGCATTTT. Protein product: CASSAGQGGNQPQHF.

The chain links TRBV6-5 to TRBJ1-2; TRBD1 is a possible D gene (5 bases). Trimming took 0 bases from V and 3 from J, leaving 11 bases between them. Germline values: CDR1 MNHEY, CDR2 SVGAGI. The CDR3 has 15 residues. The CDR3 sequence is CASSYSGGADYGYTF. The CDR3 coding sequence is TGTGCCAGCAGTTACTCGGGAGGGGCCGACTATGGCTACACCTTC.

The chain links TRBV2 to TRBJ2-6; D remains ambiguous. There are 14 residues in the CDR3. Trimming left V 10 bases short and J 0 bases short, with 10 bases between. Germline V lookup: CDR1 SNHLY, CDR2 FYNNEI. In DNA, the CDR3 is TGTGCCACCACCCAGAACTCTGGGGCCAACGTCCTGACTTTC. This gives the protein CATTQNSGANVLTF.

The chain recombines TRBV4-1 with TRBJ1-1; D might be TRBD1 (5 bases). Per germline, CDR1 MGHRA and CDR2 YSYEKL. The CDR3 extends over 14 amino acids. V was pared by 3 bases and J by 5 bases, with 13 bases between. Here the CDR3 DNA reads TGCGCCAGCAGCCAGCCGTCGAGGGGAACTGAAGCTTTCTTT. This translates into CASSQPSRGTEAFF.

The chain is built from TRBV6-1 and TRBJ2-5; D gene uncertain. With 3 bases removed from V and 4 bases from J, the gap between germline ends came to 12 bases. Germline V CDR1 and CDR2: MNHNS, SASEGT. The CDR3 runs 14 residues. The CDR3 sequence: CASSDDLRRETQYF. The CDR3 DNA reads TGTGCCAGCAGTGACGACCTTCGCCGAGAGACCCAGTACTTC.

The J gene is TRBJ2-7, the V gene TRBV27; the D is unclear. Trimming pared 4 bases from V and 8 bases from J, leaving 9 bases between. CDR1 and CDR2 from the germline V gene are MNHEY and SMNVEV (reference sequence). This CDR3 has 11 amino acids. This chain's CDR3 is CASSSLWKQYF. The CDR3 DNA reads as TGTGCCAGCAGTTCCCTCTGGAAGCAGTACTTC.

The V and J genes are TRBV4-2 and TRBJ2-3, with 15 bases fitting TRBD2. J gave up 0 bases and V 4 bases, and 5 bases lay outside the gene matches. Germline values: CDR1 LGHNA, CDR2 YNFKEQ. The CDR3 consists of 18 residues. CDR3 DNA: TGTGCCAGCAGCCCCTGGACTAGCGGGGGGGCTAGCACAGATACGCAGTATTTT. Residues: CASSPWTSGGASTDTQYF.

This chain's CDR3 is CAISDHDRGSYEQYF. The CDR3, as DNA: TGTGCCATCAGTGACCACGACAGGGGAAGCTACGAGCAGTACTTC. The gene calls are TRBV10-3 and TRBJ2-7; 8 bases are shared with TRBD1. Germline V gives CDR1 ENHRY, CDR2 SYGVKD. V was clipped by 3 bases and J by 3 bases; unmatched bases: 7. This CDR3 contains 15 residues.

This clone has a handful of counts. The chain joins TRBV30 to TRBJ1-2; a possible D gene is TRBD1 (6 bases). CDR1 GTSNPN and CDR2 SVGIG come from the germline V gene (reference sequence). The length of the CDR3 is 14 residues. V was trimmed by 1 base and J by 3 bases, leaving 12 bases between them. CDR3 coding DNA: TGTGCCTGGAGTGACACAGGGAGATACTATGGCTACACCTTC. Translation gives CAWSDTGRYYGYTF.

The chain joins TRBV7-9 to TRBJ1-1; tentatively, D is TRBD1 (5 bases). The germline V gene encodes CDR1 SEHNR and CDR2 FQNEAQ (reference sequence). V lost 2 bases to trimming and J lost 0 bases, with 10 bases between them. The CDR3 covers 15 residues. This chain's CDR3 is CASSLRVGLNTEAFF. DNA for the CDR3: TGTGCCAGCAGCTTACGGGTGGGGCTGAACACTGAAGCTTTCTTT.

The chain is built from TRBV19 and TRBJ1-4; D unresolved. The CDR3 consists of 13 residues. V was trimmed by 4 bases and J by 7 bases, leaving 10 bases between them. Germline V gene lookup returns CDR1 LNHDA and CDR2 SQIVND (reference sequence). The CDR3 coding sequence is TGTGCCAGTAGTAACGGGTTCTCTGAAAAACTGTTTTTT. Amino acids: CASSNGFSEKLFF.

The V gene is TRBV25-1, the J gene TRBJ2-3; D remains unclear. CDR3 length: 14 residues. Germline CDR1 reads MGHDK; CDR2 reads SYGVNS. The V gene lost 6 bases and the J gene lost 6 bases, with 16 bases spanning the gap. The CDR3 sequence is CASRAIGMGDTQYF. For the CDR3, the DNA is TGTGCCAGCAGGGCCATCGGTATGGGGGATACGCAGTATTTT.